A single sample is the source of the 15 T cell receptor beta chains below, sequenced in a study of blood T cell repertoires in COVID-19 (dated by TCRdb to the early 2020s). The library was prepared using the immunoSEQ multiplex PCR assay. The table comes from immuneACCESS by way of TCRdb, which keeps in-frame sequences with V and J called. Part of the clones is missing from these tables; in studies checked, under half for an unresolved V gene and the rest for unknown reasons. Within this sample are about 150,000 clones, with roughly 80% of them counted one time only. Jointly, the top ten make up approximately 0.5% of the sample. Sample: peripheral blood. The receptors here all came from a man aged 55 to 69 with acute or convalescent COVID-19.

The rearrangement uses TRBV12-5 and TRBJ2-3, with TRBD2 matching over 11 bases. Germline V CDR1 and CDR2: LGHNT, FRNRAP. Trimming took 6 bases from V and 15 from J; bases not matched to a gene: 11. The CDR3 is made up of 13 amino acids. The DNA for the CDR3 is TGTGCTAGTGGCCTCGGACTAGCGGGCCCCACCTATTTT. It translates to CASGLGLAGPTYF.

The V call is TRBV6-5, the J call TRBJ2-1; the D gene is possibly TRBD2 (5 bases). The germline gives CDR1 MNHEY, CDR2 SVGAGI. The CDR3 loop spans 13 amino acids. Deletions cut 10 bases from V and 9 bases from J, with 19 bases between. In DNA form, the CDR3 reads TGTGCCACCGAGGGCCCTCGCGGTGCTGAGCAGTTCTTC. This translates into CATEGPRGAEQFF.

This chain joins TRBV2 and TRBJ2-5, with TRBD2 matching over 7 bases. Germline CDR1 and CDR2: SNHLY and FYNNEI. This CDR3 comprises 12 residues. V was pared by 7 bases and J by 10 bases, with 9 bases of the junction left unmatched. Written as DNA, the CDR3 is TGTGCCAGCACCCGTCCGCGCGGGGGCCAGTACTTC. Translation gives CASTRPRGGQYF.

The genes are TRBV9 and TRBJ2-7; possible D gene TRBD1, 5 bases. Trimming removed 0 bases from V and 3 bases from J, with 7 bases in between. This CDR3 contains 13 residues. Germline CDR1 SGDLS, CDR2 YYNGEE. Here the CDR3 DNA reads TGTGCCAGCAGCGTAGCCCAGGGCTACGAGCAGTACTTC. Its protein is CASSVAQGYEQYF.

V is TRBV18 and J is TRBJ2-7; D is unclear. V was clipped by 0 bases and J by 4 bases, with 10 bases between them. This CDR3 has 14 amino acids. Germline V lookup: CDR1 KGHSH, CDR2 LQKENI. DNA of the CDR3: TGTGCCAGCTCACCACCGGTTAGCCAGTACGAGCAGTACTTC. It codes for CASSPPVSQYEQYF.

The chain recombines TRBV10-3 with TRBJ2-7, with D unclear. The CDR3 sequence is 13 residues long. Between the trimmed V and J ends, which lost 3 bases and 3 bases, there was a span of 9 bases. Germline assignment: CDR1 ENHRY and CDR2 SYGVKD. This chain's CDR3 is CAISDSIDYEQYF. CDR3 nucleotides: TGTGCCATCAGTGACAGTATCGACTACGAGCAGTACTTC.

The gene calls are TRBV5-4 and TRBJ1-2; TRBD1 matches 12 bases. Germline CDR1 and CDR2: SGHNT and YYREEE (reference sequence). The CDR3 length is 18 residues. V shed 7 bases and J 1 base; nucleotides not matched to a gene: 14. The CDR3 DNA reads TGTGCCAGCGATAAATACCGGGACAGGGGGCTTGATAACTATGGCTACACCTTC. Its translation: CASDKYRDRGLDNYGYTF.

This clone was observed a single time. The rearrangement uses TRBV28 and TRBJ2-7; 10 nucleotides line up with TRBD1. The CDR3 loop spans 14 amino acids. Per the germline V gene, CDR1 is MDHEN and CDR2 is SYDVKM. V lost 4 bases to trimming and J lost 7 bases; unmatched junction nucleotides: 7. CDR3 in amino acids: CASSSPGQGQEQYF. CDR3 sequence (DNA): TGTGCCAGCAGTTCTCCGGGACAGGGGCAAGAGCAGTACTTC.

This chain joins TRBV29-1 and TRBJ2-7; D may be TRBD1 (6 bases). V lost 2 bases to trimming and J lost 6 bases, with 17 bases between them. Looked up from germline, CDR1 is SQVTM and CDR2 is ANQGSEA. The CDR3 covers 14 residues. The CDR3 here is CSVELRGGKGEQYF. In DNA, the CDR3 is TGCAGCGTTGAACTCAGAGGGGGAAAAGGCGAGCAGTACTTC.

This chain links TRBV11-2 with TRBJ2-7; D gene uncertain. The CDR3 extends over 14 amino acids. V was shortened by 0 bases and J by 0 bases, with 6 bases between the two germline ends. Germline values: CDR1 SGHAT, CDR2 FQNNGV. Written as DNA, the CDR3 is TGTGCCAGCAGCTTAGATGGCTCCTCCTACGAGCAGTACTTC. This translates into CASSLDGSSYEQYF.

The CDR3 loop reads CASSIESTGGSSYGYTF. The CDR3 DNA follows: TGTGCCAGTAGTATAGAGTCCACAGGGGGATCCAGCTATGGCTACACCTTC. The chain links TRBV19 to TRBJ1-2; 8 bases match TRBD1. Unmatched junction bases numbered 10, after V lost 0 bases and J lost 4 bases. Germline V gives CDR1 LNHDA, CDR2 SQIVND (reference sequence). The CDR3 covers 17 residues.

J is TRBJ2-5 and V is TRBV13; 9 nucleotides align to TRBD2. The ends lost 1 base at V and 4 bases at J; junction bases unmatched: 10. The CDR3 has 17 residues. The germline V gene encodes CDR1 PRHDT and CDR2 FYEKMQ (reference sequence). CDR3 in DNA: TGTGCCAGCAGCTTAGAAGGCGGGAGGGCCCTCGTAGAGACCCAGTACTTC. It encodes CASSLEGGRALVETQYF.

There are many counts of this clone. The rearrangement links TRBV2 to TRBJ1-4; tentative D call: TRBD1 (6 bases). V shed 8 bases and J shed 3 bases, with 16 bases lying between them. The V gene's germline CDR1 is SNHLY and CDR2 FYNNEI. The CDR3 has 15 residues. CDR3 residues: CASRLNDRSNEKLFF. The CDR3 region has the DNA TGTGCCAGCCGATTAAATGACAGGTCTAATGAAAAACTGTTTTTT.

CDR3 in amino acids: CARSLVVQGTGNTIYF. The CDR3 bases are TGTGCCAGAAGCTTGGTCGTACAGGGTACTGGAAACACCATATATTTT. This sequence joins TRBV5-3 and TRBJ1-3; tentative D call: TRBD1 (6 bases). TRBV5-3 is an ORF, and what it does is uncertain. With 0 bases removed from V and 2 bases from J, the gap between germline ends came to 12 bases. The CDR3 sequence is 16 residues long.

This chain uses TRBV11-2 with TRBJ1-1; D ambiguous. The CDR3 runs 13 residues. V lost 5 bases, J lost 4 bases, and 11 bases lay in between. The V gene's germline CDR1 is SGHAT and CDR2 FQNNGV. CDR3 nucleotide sequence: TGTGCCAGCAGCGAGATAGCTGGCACTGAAGCTTTCTTT. It encodes CASSEIAGTEAFF.